The sequence of this TCR beta chain was determined in a study of T cells in localized non-small cell lung cancer. Study-wide findings and caveats: Appearance in adjacent lung was seen for a median 57 of the top 100 tumor clones. Peak T cell clonality was found in uninvolved adjacent lung, exceeding tumor.

A note on this clone: The antigen remains undetermined.

This CDR3 comprises 18 residues. Trimming at V came to 2 bases and at J to 2 bases, leaving 7 bases not matched to a gene. Germline CDR1 reads LGHNA; CDR2 reads YNFKEQ. Only in-frame clones appear in the TCRdb table, and some are missing; sequencing was by immunoSEQ multiplex PCR. The profile shows around 54,000 clones, roughly 88% of them singletons. Material: peripheral blood, obtained before any cancer treatment. The chain has TRBV4-2 and TRBJ2-3, with 13 bases that match TRBD2. The clonotype was recovered from a male donor older than 55 with stage III squamous cell lung carcinoma. CDR3 amino acids: CASSQRPLAGGLTDTQYF. CDR3 in DNA: TGTGCCAGCAGCCAAAGACCACTAGCGGGGGGGCTCACAGATACGCAGTATTTT.